This entry lists 3 T cell receptor beta chains sequenced from one sample in a study of blood T cells in healthy people across ages (dated by TCRdb to about 2015). The library was generated by 5' RACE. TCRdb names Illumina HiSeq 2500 as the instrument used. A second about 7 to 12 cycle PCR used a sample-barcoded 5' primer and a J-beta primer mix. TCRdb redid the processing of the public reads, applying fastp at Q25 and MiXCR, and retained in-frame beta chains. Rows are unified per CDR3 protein, each entry keeping the most common DNA and genes. A total of about 970,000 distinct CDR3 sequences appear in this sample, roughly 47% of them only once. The ten largest account for around 21% of the sample. What was sequenced was blood. The source of these receptors is a woman in her sixties or seventies in good health.

The chain recombines TRBV6-1 with TRBJ2-2; D uncertain. CDR1 and CDR2 (germline): MNHNS, SASEGT. CDR3 size: 14 residues. The V end lost 3 bases, the J end lost 7 bases, and 12 bases lay between the germline ends. The CDR3 loop reads CASSDETLHGELFF. DNA of the CDR3: TGTGCCAGCAGTGACGAGACCCTGCACGGGGAGCTGTTTTTT.

This chain connects TRBV29-1 to TRBJ1-1; D call uncertain. V dropped 2 bases and J dropped 3 bases, with 10 bases sitting between them. In germline, CDR1 is SQVTM, CDR2 ANQGSEA. The CDR3 spans 13 residues. In DNA, the CDR3 is TGCAGCGTTGAAACGGGGTGGGACACTGAAGCTTTCTTT. Its protein is CSVETGWDTEAFF.

This clonotype occurred a few times. The chain combines TRBV7-2 with TRBJ2-7; 10 bases agree with TRBD2. The CDR3 is 14 amino acids. V trimming: 5 bases; J trimming: 4 bases; junction bases outside the gene matches: 5. Germline V gene data show CDR1 as SGHTA and CDR2 as FQGNSA. The CDR3 DNA reads as TGTGCCAGCAGCATATCTAGCGGGAGTTACGAGCAGTACTTC. Amino acid sequence: CASSISSGSYEQYF.